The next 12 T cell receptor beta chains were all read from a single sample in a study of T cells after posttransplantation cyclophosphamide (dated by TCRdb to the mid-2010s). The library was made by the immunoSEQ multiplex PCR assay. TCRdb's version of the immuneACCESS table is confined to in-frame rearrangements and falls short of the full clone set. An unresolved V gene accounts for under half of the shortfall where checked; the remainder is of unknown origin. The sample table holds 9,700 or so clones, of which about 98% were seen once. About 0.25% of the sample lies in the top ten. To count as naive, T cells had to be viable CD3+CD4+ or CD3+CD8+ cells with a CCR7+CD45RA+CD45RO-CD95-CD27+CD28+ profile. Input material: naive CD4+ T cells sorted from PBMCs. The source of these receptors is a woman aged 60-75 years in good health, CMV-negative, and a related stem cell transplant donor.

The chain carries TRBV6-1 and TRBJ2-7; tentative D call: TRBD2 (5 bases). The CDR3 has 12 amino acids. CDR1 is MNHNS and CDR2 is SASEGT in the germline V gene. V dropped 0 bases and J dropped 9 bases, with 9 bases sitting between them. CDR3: CASSEAGGMQYV. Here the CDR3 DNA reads TGTGCCAGCAGTGAAGCAGGAGGCATGCAGTACGTC.

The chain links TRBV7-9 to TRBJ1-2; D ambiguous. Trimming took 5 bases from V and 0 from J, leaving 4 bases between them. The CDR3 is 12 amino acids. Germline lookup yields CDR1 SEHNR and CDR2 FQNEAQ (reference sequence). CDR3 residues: CASSPANYGYTF. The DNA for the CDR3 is TGTGCCAGCAGCCCAGCTAACTATGGCTACACCTTC. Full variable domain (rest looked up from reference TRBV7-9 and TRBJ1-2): DTGVSQNPRHKITKRGQNVTFRCDPISEHNRLYWYRQTLGQGPEFLTYFQNEAQLEKSRLLSDRFSAERPKGSFSTLEIQRTEQGDSAMYLCASSPANYGYTFGSGTRLTVV.

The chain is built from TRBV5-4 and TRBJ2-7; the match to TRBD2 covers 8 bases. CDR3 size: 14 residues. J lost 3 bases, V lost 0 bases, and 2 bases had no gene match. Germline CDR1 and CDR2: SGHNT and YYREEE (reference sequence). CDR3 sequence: CASSLAGGLYEQYF. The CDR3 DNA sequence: TGTGCCAGCAGCTTGGCGGGAGGGCTCTACGAGCAGTACTTC. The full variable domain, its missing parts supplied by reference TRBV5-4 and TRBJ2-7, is ETGVTQSPTHLIKTRGQQVTLRCSSQSGHNTVSWYQQALGQGPQFIFQYYREEENGRGNFPPRFSGLQFPNYSSELNVNALELDDSALYLCASSLAGGLYEQYFGPGTRLTVT.

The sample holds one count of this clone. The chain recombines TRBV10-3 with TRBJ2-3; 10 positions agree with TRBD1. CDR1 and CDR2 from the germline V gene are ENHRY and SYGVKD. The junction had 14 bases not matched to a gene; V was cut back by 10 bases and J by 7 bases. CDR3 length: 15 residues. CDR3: CATQGTGDREYTQYF. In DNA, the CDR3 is TGTGCCACCCAGGGGACAGGGGACAGGGAGTATACGCAGTATTTT.

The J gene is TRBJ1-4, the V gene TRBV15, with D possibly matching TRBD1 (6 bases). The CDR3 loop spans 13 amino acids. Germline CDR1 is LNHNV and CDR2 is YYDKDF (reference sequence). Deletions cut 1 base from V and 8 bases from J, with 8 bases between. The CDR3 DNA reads TGTGCCACCAGCAGAGGAGGGGGAGAAAAACTGTTTTTT. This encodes CATSRGGGEKLFF.

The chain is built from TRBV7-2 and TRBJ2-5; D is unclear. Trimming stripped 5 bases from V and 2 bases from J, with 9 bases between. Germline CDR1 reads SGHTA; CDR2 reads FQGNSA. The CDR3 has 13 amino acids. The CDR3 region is CASSLYAQETQYF. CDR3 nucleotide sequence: TGTGCCAGCAGCCTATACGCTCAAGAGACCCAGTACTTC.

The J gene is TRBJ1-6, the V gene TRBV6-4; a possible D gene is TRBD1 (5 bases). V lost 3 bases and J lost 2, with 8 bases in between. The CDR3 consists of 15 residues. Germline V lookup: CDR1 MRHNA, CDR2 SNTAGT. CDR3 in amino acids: CASSEGGTYNSPLHF. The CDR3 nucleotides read TGTGCCAGCAGTGAGGGGGGTACCTATAATTCACCCCTCCACTTT.

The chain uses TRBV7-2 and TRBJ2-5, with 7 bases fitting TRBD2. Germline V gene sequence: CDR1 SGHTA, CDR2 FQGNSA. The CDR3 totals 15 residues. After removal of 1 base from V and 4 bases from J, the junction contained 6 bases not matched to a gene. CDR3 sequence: CASSLGNSGIETQYF. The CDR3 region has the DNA TGTGCCAGCAGCTTAGGAAACAGCGGGATAGAGACCCAGTACTTC.

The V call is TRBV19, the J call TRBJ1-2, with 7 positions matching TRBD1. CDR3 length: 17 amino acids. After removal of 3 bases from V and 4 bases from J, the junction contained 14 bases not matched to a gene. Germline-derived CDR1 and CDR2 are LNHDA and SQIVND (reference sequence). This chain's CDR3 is CASSISKYRGSSYGYTF. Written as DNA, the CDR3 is TGTGCCAGTAGTATCTCCAAATACAGGGGTAGCTCCTATGGCTACACCTTC.

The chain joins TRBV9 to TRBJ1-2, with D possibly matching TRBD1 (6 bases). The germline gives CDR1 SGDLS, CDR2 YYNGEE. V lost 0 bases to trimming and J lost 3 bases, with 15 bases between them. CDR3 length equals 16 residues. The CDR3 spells CASSVEDRLYHYGYTF. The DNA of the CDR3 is TGTGCCAGCAGCGTAGAGGACAGATTATACCACTATGGCTACACCTTC.

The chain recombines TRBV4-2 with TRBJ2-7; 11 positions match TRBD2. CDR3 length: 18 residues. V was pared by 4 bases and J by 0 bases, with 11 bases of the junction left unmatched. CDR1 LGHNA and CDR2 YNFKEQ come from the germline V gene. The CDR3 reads CASSRRTSGRTGSYEQYF. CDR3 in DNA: TGTGCCAGCAGCCGGCGGACTAGCGGGCGGACGGGCTCCTACGAGCAGTACTTC.

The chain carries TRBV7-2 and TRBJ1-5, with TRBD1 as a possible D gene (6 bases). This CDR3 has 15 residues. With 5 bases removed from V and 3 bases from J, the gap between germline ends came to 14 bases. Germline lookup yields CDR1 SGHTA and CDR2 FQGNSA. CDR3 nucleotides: TGTGCCAGCAGCCCACAAACAGGGTCCAATCAGCCCCAGCATTTT. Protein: CASSPQTGSNQPQHF.